These 18 T cell receptor beta chains were sequenced from one sample in a study of shared clonotypes between healthy human individuals. The assay was immunoSEQ multiplex PCR, and TCRdb's table has in-frame clones only and misses some. The sample contains about 560,000 clones, around 78% of which appear only once. Sequencing input: PBMCs. The source is a woman in her 40s in good health. Some clones in this sample may be carry-over from other donors' samples.

V gene TRBV27 combines with J gene TRBJ1-2; D gene unclear. Germline CDR1 is MNHEY and CDR2 is SMNVEV (reference sequence). CDR3 length: 13 residues. V lost 5 bases, J lost 4 bases, and 11 bases lay in between. CDR3 DNA: TGTGCCAGCAGTACCACGGTCGGCTATGGCTACACCTTC. It codes for CASSTTVGYGYTF.

The chain links TRBV10-3 to TRBJ1-1; the match to TRBD1 covers 12 bases. Unmatched junction bases numbered 7, after V lost 10 bases and J lost 1 base. The germline CDR1 and CDR2 sequences are ENHRY and SYGVKD. The CDR3 spans 15 residues. The CDR3 is CASRDRGRGNTEAFF. Written as DNA, the CDR3 is TGTGCCAGCCGGGACAGGGGGCGAGGGAACACTGAAGCTTTCTTT.

The gene calls are TRBV21-1 and TRBJ1-2; the table's D gene call, TRBD1, was not cross checked with the DNA. TRBV21-1 has pseudogene status. The length of the CDR3 is 15 residues. The CDR3 is CASSKGDRGRRGYTF. The CDR3 DNA reads TGTGCCAGCAGCAAAGGGGACAGGGGGCGCAGAGGCTACACCTTC.

Ten or more counts support this clone. This sample also contains other DNA sequences that code for the same CDR3. The chain is built from TRBV5-1 and TRBJ2-5; 7 nucleotides line up with TRBD1. The CDR3 contains 16 residues. Trimming took 0 bases from V and 5 from J; bases not matched to a gene: 10. Germline loops: CDR1 SGHRS, CDR2 YFSETQ. CDR3 sequence: CASSLGGQAGAETQYF. CDR3 coding DNA: TGCGCCAGCAGCTTGGGTGGACAGGCAGGCGCGGAGACCCAGTACTTC. The variable domain in full, with the rest retrieved from reference TRBV5-1 and TRBJ2-5, is KAGVTQTPRYLIKTRGQQVTLSCSPISGHRSVSWYQQTPGQGLQFLFEYFSETQRNKGNFPGRFSGRQFSNSRSEMNVSTLELGDSALYLCASSLGGQAGAETQYFGPGTRLLVL.

This clone was counted a single time. The chain carries TRBV9 and TRBJ2-1; D might be TRBD1 (6 bases). Germline CDR1 reads SGDLS; CDR2 reads YYNGEE. The CDR3 sequence is 14 residues long. V was trimmed by 0 bases and J by 9 bases, leaving 13 bases between them. CDR3 DNA: TGTGCCAGCAGCGTAGAAGCAGGGGAACGTGAGCAGTTCTTC. This codes for CASSVEAGEREQFF.

V gene TRBV7-9 combines with J gene TRBJ1-4; D gene unclear. The CDR3 is made up of 14 amino acids. Trimming removed 1 base from V and 3 bases from J, with 6 bases in between. CDR1 and CDR2 (germline): SEHNR, FQNEAQ (reference sequence). In DNA form, the CDR3 reads TGTGCCAGCAGCTTAGGGGGAGCTAATGAAAAACTGTTTTTT. This translates into CASSLGGANEKLFF.

The CDR3 is CASSFRNQPQHF. The CDR3 DNA is TGTGCCAGCAGTTTTCGTAATCAGCCCCAGCATTTT. This chain links TRBV28 with TRBJ1-5; D is unresolved. Deletions cut 3 bases from V and 4 bases from J, with 4 bases between. Germline V gives CDR1 MDHEN, CDR2 SYDVKM. This CDR3 spans 12 amino acids.

The V and J genes are TRBV7-6 and TRBJ2-3; D is possibly TRBD2 (5 bases). The CDR3 has 13 amino acids. V shed 5 bases and J shed 6 bases, with 12 bases lying between them. Germline-derived CDR1 and CDR2 are SGHVS and FNYEAQ. The CDR3 spells CASSPGMGDTQYF. The CDR3 coding sequence is TGTGCCAGCAGCCCCGGGATGGGGGATACGCAGTATTTT. Supplemented by reference TRBV7-6 and TRBJ2-3, the full variable domain reads GAGVSQSPRYKVTKRGQDVALRCDPISGHVSLYWYRQALGQGPEFLTYFNYEAQQDKSGLPNDRFSAERPEGSISTLTIQRTEQRDSAMYRCASSPGMGDTQYFGPGTRLTVL.

V gene TRBV6-1 combines with J gene TRBJ2-2; no clear D. The CDR3 covers 14 residues. Germline V gene sequence: CDR1 MNHNS, CDR2 SASEGT. Trimming left V 1 base short and J 8 bases short, with 11 bases between. CDR3 bases: TGTGCCAGCAGTGAAGGGACGGCCAATGGGGAGCTGTTTTTT. Translation gives CASSEGTANGELFF.

Concerning this clone itself: This may be a read error: a much more frequent sequence differs by one nucleotide. Other DNA sequences in the sample encode the same CDR3. The genes are TRBV6-6 and TRBJ2-7; D is undetermined. CDR1 is MNHNY, CDR2 SVGAGI, per germline (reference sequence). This CDR3 has 12 residues. The CDR3 coding sequence is TGCGCCAGCAGTTCCTCGACCTACGAGCAGTACTTC. This gives the protein CASSSSTYEQYF.

V and J are TRBV19 and TRBJ1-3; D is ambiguous. The CDR3 has 14 residues. Trimming shortened V by 6 bases and J by 0 bases, and 9 bases separated the two germline ends. The V gene's germline CDR1 is LNHDA and CDR2 SQIVND (reference sequence). The CDR3 region has the DNA TGTGCCAGTAGCACCGTGCGCTCTGGAAACACCATATATTTT. It is translated as CASSTVRSGNTIYF.

This rearrangement joins TRBV18 to TRBJ1-2; D might be TRBD1 (5 bases). CDR3 length: 14 amino acids. The V and J ends lost 0 bases and 7 bases respectively, with 12 bases between them. CDR1 and CDR2 (germline): KGHSH, LQKENI. For the CDR3, the DNA is TGTGCCAGCTCACCACCGGGGGGATACGGTGGCTACACCTTC. Its translation: CASSPPGGYGGYTF.

The table lists this clone with a few counts. This sequence joins TRBV6-6 and TRBJ1-5; 10 bases fit TRBD1. The CDR3 runs to 14 residues. Looked up from germline, CDR1 is MNHNY and CDR2 is SVGAGI (reference sequence). Trimming removed 5 bases from V and 11 bases from J; junction bases left unmatched: 9. As DNA, the CDR3 is TGTGCCAGCAGTAAGACAGGGGGCACAGCGGCCCAGCATTTT. Its translation is CASSKTGGTAAQHF.

V usage is TRBV27 and J usage is TRBJ1-2; D gene unclear. The length of the CDR3 is 10 residues. Germline V gene lookup returns CDR1 MNHEY and CDR2 SMNVEV (reference sequence). Trimming removed 8 bases from V and 8 bases from J, with 9 bases in between. The CDR3 DNA is TGTGCCAGCCCTGGACCGGGCTACACCTTC. Residues: CASPGPGYTF.

The V and J genes are TRBV2 and TRBJ2-6, with unresolved D. V lost 6 bases to trimming and J lost 0 bases, with 9 bases between them. This CDR3 contains 15 residues. Per the germline V gene, CDR1 is SNHLY and CDR2 is FYNNEI. This CDR3 is CASSRENSGANVLTF. In DNA, the CDR3 is TGTGCCAGCAGCCGTGAAAACTCTGGGGCCAACGTCCTGACTTTC.

The genes are TRBV5-4 and TRBJ2-7, with TRBD1 matching 10 bases. Germline assignment: CDR1 SGHNT and CDR2 YYREEE (reference sequence). The CDR3 is made up of 14 amino acids. Unmatched junction bases numbered 2, after V lost 1 base and J lost 4 bases. CDR3 in DNA: TGTGCCAGCAGCTTGCCGGGACAGGGGTACGAGCAGTACTTC. It is translated as CASSLPGQGYEQYF.

The chain links TRBV6-5 to TRBJ1-4, with D unclear. The CDR3 loop spans 13 amino acids. Germline values: CDR1 MNHEY, CDR2 SVGAGI. V was cut by 0 bases and J by 7 bases, with 6 bases left in between. The CDR3 reads CASSYSRAEKLFF. The CDR3 coding sequence is TGTGCCAGCAGTTACTCGAGGGCTGAAAAACTGTTTTTT.

The V gene is TRBV4-1, the J gene TRBJ1-2; 11 positions match TRBD1. This CDR3 has 15 residues. Germline V gene lookup returns CDR1 MGHRA and CDR2 YSYEKL. V trimming: 1 base; J trimming: 8 bases; junction bases outside the gene matches: 6. CDR3 protein: CASSQGTGGAKGYTF. CDR3 nucleotides: TGCGCCAGCAGCCAAGGGACAGGGGGCGCGAAAGGCTACACCTTC.